Sequencing of this T cell receptor (beta chain) was carried out in a study of T cells in women clearing cervical HPV infection. Whole-study findings and limits: Richness differences could reflect unmeasured T-cell content per sample. Repertoire richness, not evenness, was significantly elevated in CIN3+ cases versus controls. A classifier using richness and V gene abundances reached an AUC of more than 0.75.

HPV was found by MY09/MY11 PCR and dot-blot genotyping. Note on this clone: The antigen is undetermined. The sequenced fragment ends 3 residues before the CDR3 boundary, so the rest is inferred from the germline J gene.

The protocol was immunoSEQ multiplex PCR, while the TCRdb copy is restricted to in-frame clones and leaves out a portion. This sample's clone table lists tens of thousands of clones. Germline CDR1 and CDR2: SQVTM and ANQGSEA. V lost 8 bases and J lost 7; bases outside the gene matches: 10. The CDR3 covers 13 residues. Sequencing input: blood buffy coat. The clonotype was recovered from a woman aged 18 to 75 with a cervical HPV16 infection that either progressed to CIN3+ or cleared (not recorded which). The chain joins TRBV29-1 to TRBJ1-2, with 10 bases lining up with TRBD1. CDR3 DNA, as far as it was read: TGCAGCACGGGGACAGGGGAGATAGGTGGC. This codes for CSTGTGEIGG. The entire CDR3 reads CSTGTGEIGGYTF.